The rows below give T cell receptor beta chains drawn from one sample of a study of CD8 T cells in Susac syndrome. Each CDR3 protein is one row after TCRdb ran MiXCR on the immunoSEQ multiplex PCR reads. The sample records fewer than 200,000 distinct CDR3 sequences, about 91% being singletons. Sequenced: CD4+ T cells from PBMCs. The source of these receptors is a human donor with Susac syndrome. The CDR3 runs from the conserved cysteine through the conserved F or W. Fields, in order: clone size, D gene, V gene, J gene, CDR3 DNA, CDR3 protein. D genes are given only for firm matches. Expanded clones are given a class, and other clones once, few, many or no size at all.

-	TRBD1	TRBV5-1	TRBJ2-1	TGCGCCAGCAGCCTACGGACGGACAGGGGCTACAATGAGCAGTTCTTC	CASSLRTDRGYNEQFF
-	-	TRBV28	TRBJ2-7	TGTGCCAGCAGTTTGCAGGGAACAGCCACCTTAAAGTACGAGCAGTACTTC	CASSLQGTATLKYEQYF
once	-	TRBV18	TRBJ1-6	TGTGCCAGCTCCTTTGGGACGCCAGATAATTCACCCCTCCACTTT	CASSFGTPDNSPLHF
-	TRBD2	TRBV12-3/TRBV12-4	TRBJ2-2	TGTGCCAGCAGTTCGGGCGGGGGGGCCTTTTCCACCGGGGAGCTGTTTTTT	CASSSGGGAFSTGELFF
-	-	TRBV6-6	TRBJ1-1	TGTGCCAGCAGGGTTTCTATTGTCAAGAAGGACACTGAAGCTTTCTTT	CASRVSIVKKDTEAFF
-	-	TRBV9	TRBJ2-1	TGTGCCAGCAGCGTAGGTACAATAGGTTACAATGAGCAGTTCTTC	CASSVGTIGYNEQFF
-	-	TRBV7-9	TRBJ1-2	TGTGCCAGCAGCTTAGAACCCCTCGCGAGTCCCAACCCCTATGGCTACACCTTC	CASSLEPLASPNPYGYTF
once	-	TRBV30	TRBJ1-6	TGTGCCTCGGGGAGCTCCTATAATTCACCCCTCCACTTT	CASGSSYNSPLHF
-	TRBD2	TRBV4-2	TRBJ2-3	TGTGCCAGCAGCCAAGTGTCTCTAGCGGCCACAGATACGCAGTATTTT	CASSQVSLAATDTQYF
-	-	TRBV7-6	TRBJ1-5	TGTGCCAGCAGCTGGGGGGAGAGCAATCAGCCCCAGCATTTT	CASSWGESNQPQHF
-	-	TRBV2	TRBJ2-3	TGTGCCAGCAGCGGGCGGGGTGGCACAGATACGCAGTATTTT	CASSGRGGTDTQYF
-	-	TRBV2	TRBJ1-5	TGTGCCAGCAGTGAAGGGGACATGCCCTCTAATCAGCCCCAGCATTTT	CASSEGDMPSNQPQHF
-	TRBD1	TRBV5-1	TRBJ1-2	TGCGCCAGCAGCTTGGTAACCGGGACAGGGGAAAACTATGGCTACACCTTC	CASSLVTGTGENYGYTF
-	-	TRBV12-3/TRBV12-4	TRBJ2-7	TGTGCCAGCAGTACGGGCAGCTACACCTACGAGCAGTACTTC	CASSTGSYTYEQYF
-	-	TRBV12-3/TRBV12-4	TRBJ1-2	TGTGCCAGCAGTTTCGCCCAGGGGTCGTTCGGTGGCTACACCTTC	CASSFAQGSFGGYTF
-	TRBD1	TRBV4-2	TRBJ1-6	TGTGCCAGCAGCCAACCCGGGACAGAAAATTCACCCCTCCACTTT	CASSQPGTENSPLHF
-	TRBD1	TRBV27	TRBJ1-5	TGTGCCAGCTCCGGGACAGGGGGTGTTAGCAATCAGCCCCAGCATTTT	CASSGTGGVSNQPQHF
-	-	TRBV11-2	TRBJ2-1	TGTGCCAGCAGCTTGGGGTCCGATGAGCAGTTCTTC	CASSLGSDEQFF
-	TRBD1	TRBV7-3	TRBJ1-1	TGTGCCAGCAGCGCCAGGGGGTGGGACACTGAAGCTTTCTTT	CASSARGWDTEAFF
-	-	TRBV6-6	TRBJ2-5	TGTGCCACCAACGGGCAGGGCGCGCGAGAGACCCAGTACTTC	CATNGQGARETQYF
-	TRBD2	TRBV7-6	TRBJ2-3	TGTGCCAGCAGCCCTGGGAGGGCGGATACGCAGTATTTT	CASSPGRADTQYF
-	-	TRBV7-6	TRBJ1-1	TGTGCCAGCAGCCCACGACAGTTCAACACTGAAGCTTTCTTT	CASSPRQFNTEAFF
-	-	TRBV5-5	TRBJ2-1	TGTGCCAGCAGCTTGCCCCGGGACTCCTACAATGAGCAGTTCTTC	CASSLPRDSYNEQFF
few	-	TRBV11-2	TRBJ2-3	TGTGCCAGCAGCCGAAGGACAGACCCTAGCACAGATACGCAGTATTTT	CASSRRTDPSTDTQYF
-	-	TRBV3-1	TRBJ2-1	TGTGCCAGCAGCCATCCGGGACATCTGAGCTCCTACAATGAGCAGTTCTTC	CASSHPGHLSSYNEQFF
-	-	TRBV4-1	TRBJ2-5	TGCGCCAGCAGCCAAGTAATCGTCCTCCAAGAGACCCAGTACTTC	CASSQVIVLQETQYF
-	-	TRBV19	TRBJ1-4	TGTGCCAGTGGGTTTCGTAATGAAAAACTGTTTTTT	CASGFRNEKLFF
-	-	TRBV7-3	TRBJ2-7	TGTGCCAGCAGCTTAGGCGGGATTCCCTACGAGCAGTACTTC	CASSLGGIPYEQYF
-	-	TRBV5-1	TRBJ1-2	TGCGCCAGCAGCTTTGGCCAAATGGGGGCGGGCGGCTACACCTTC	CASSFGQMGAGGYTF
-	TRBD1	TRBV19	TRBJ2-5	TGTGCCACCAGTTGGGACAGAGAGACCCAGTACTTC	CATSWDRETQYF